This T cell receptor (beta chain) was sequenced during a study of CD8+CD57+ T cells in acquired aplastic anemia. Study overall: Yields of DNA that came from sorted CD4+ and CD8+ cells averaged approximately 3.2 ug. Healthy donors yielded around 11 million CD4+ cell reads on average. Study-wide results and limits: Patients were compared with controls for CD8+ Simpson's diversity, and no significant difference emerged. Patients and controls turned out to have roughly 31 CD8+ CDR3 sequences in common.

CDR1 LNHDA and CDR2 SQIVND come from the germline V gene (reference sequence). The CDR3 extends over 14 amino acids. After removal of 4 bases from V and 4 bases from J, the junction contained 1 base not matched to a gene. Both TCR beta VDJ combination and CDR3 sequence profiling were carried out. Genomic DNA was the template for this profiling. A single record per CDR3 protein comes from TCRdb applying MiXCR to the reads. The table lists some 150,000 distinct CDR3 sequences, around 41% of them singletons. This clonotype was detected ten times or more. Its specificity is not known. Sequencing used sorted CD4+, CD8+, or CD8+CD57+ T cells (not recorded which) from PBMCs. The receptor's source is a human donor in good health, serving as a control. V is TRBV19 and J is TRBJ1-2; 12 bases are shared with TRBD1. The CDR3 bases are TGTGCCAGTAGTAAGGGACAGGGGGCCTATGGCTACACCTTC. It translates to CASSKGQGAYGYTF.